This TCR beta chain was sequenced during a study of blood T cell repertoires in COVID-19. Per the germline V gene, CDR1 is MDHEN and CDR2 is SYDVKM. This CDR3 has 18 amino acids. The V and J ends lost 7 bases and 7 bases respectively, with 29 bases between them. Measured with immunoSEQ multiplex PCR; TCRdb has only the in-frame clones, and not every one. In the table there are under 250,000 clones, around 80% of which are singletons. The material sequenced was peripheral blood. The origin of this receptor is a human donor in a cohort sampled during active COVID-19. The chain uses TRBV28 and TRBJ2-4; D is possibly TRBD2 (6 bases). The CDR3 region is CASTSVGQRAGIRNIQYF. The CDR3 region has the DNA TGTGCCAGCACCTCAGTAGGTCAGCGGGCCGGGATAAGGAACATTCAGTACTTC.